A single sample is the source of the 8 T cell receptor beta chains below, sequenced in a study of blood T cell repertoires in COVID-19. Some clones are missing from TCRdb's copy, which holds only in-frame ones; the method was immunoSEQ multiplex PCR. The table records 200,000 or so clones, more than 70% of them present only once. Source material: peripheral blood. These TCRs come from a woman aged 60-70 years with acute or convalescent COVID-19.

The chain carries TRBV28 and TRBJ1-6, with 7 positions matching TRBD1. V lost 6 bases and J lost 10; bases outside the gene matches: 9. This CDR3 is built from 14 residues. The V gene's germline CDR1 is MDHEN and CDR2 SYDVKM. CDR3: CASRQGQNRSPLHF. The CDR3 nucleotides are TGTGCCAGCAGACAGGGACAGAACCGATCACCCCTCCACTTT.

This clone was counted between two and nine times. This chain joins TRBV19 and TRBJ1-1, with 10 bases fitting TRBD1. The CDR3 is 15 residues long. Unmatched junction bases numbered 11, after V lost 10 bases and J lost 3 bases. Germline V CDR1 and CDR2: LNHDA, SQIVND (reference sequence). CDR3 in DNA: TGTGCCACCACCGACCGGGACAGGGGATACACTGAAGCTTTCTTT. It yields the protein CATTDRDRGYTEAFF.

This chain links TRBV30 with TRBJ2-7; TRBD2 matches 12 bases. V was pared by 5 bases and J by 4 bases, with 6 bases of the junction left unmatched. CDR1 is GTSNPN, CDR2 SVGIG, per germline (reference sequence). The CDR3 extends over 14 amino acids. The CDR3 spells CAWARLAGAYEQYF. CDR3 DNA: TGTGCCTGGGCAAGACTAGCGGGAGCGTACGAGCAGTACTTC.

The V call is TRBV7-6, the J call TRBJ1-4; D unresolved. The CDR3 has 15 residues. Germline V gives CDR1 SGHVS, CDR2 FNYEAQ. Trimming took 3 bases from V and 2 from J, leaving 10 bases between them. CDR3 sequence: CASSFSGGTNEKLFF. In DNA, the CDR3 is TGTGCCAGCAGCTTTTCAGGAGGGACTAATGAAAAACTGTTTTTT.

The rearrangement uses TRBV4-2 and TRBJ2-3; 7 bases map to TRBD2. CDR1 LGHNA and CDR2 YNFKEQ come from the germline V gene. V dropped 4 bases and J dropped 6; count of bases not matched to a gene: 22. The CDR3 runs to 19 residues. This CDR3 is CASSPPPGGLGSSRDTQYF. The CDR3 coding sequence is TGTGCCAGCAGCCCTCCCCCGGGTGGACTAGGGTCCTCTCGGGATACGCAGTATTTT.

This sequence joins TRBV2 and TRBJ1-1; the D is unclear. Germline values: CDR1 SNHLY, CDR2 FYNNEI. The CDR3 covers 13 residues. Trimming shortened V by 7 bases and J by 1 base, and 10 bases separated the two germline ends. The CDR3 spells CASKRSSNTEAFF. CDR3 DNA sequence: TGTGCCAGCAAGAGGTCTTCGAACACTGAAGCTTTCTTT. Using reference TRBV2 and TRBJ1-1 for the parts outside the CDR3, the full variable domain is EPEVTQTPSHQVTQMGQEVILRCVPISNHLYFYWYRQILGQKVEFLVSFYNNEISEKSEIFDDQFSVERPDGSNFTLKIRSTKLEDSAMYFCASKRSSNTEAFFGQGTRLTVV.

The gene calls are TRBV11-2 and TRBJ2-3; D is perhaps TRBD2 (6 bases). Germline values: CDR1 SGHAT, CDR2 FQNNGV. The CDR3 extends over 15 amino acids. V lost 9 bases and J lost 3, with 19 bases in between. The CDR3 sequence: CASALGLAKTDTQYF. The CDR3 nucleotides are TGTGCCAGTGCCCTCGGGCTAGCGAAGACAGATACGCAGTATTTT.

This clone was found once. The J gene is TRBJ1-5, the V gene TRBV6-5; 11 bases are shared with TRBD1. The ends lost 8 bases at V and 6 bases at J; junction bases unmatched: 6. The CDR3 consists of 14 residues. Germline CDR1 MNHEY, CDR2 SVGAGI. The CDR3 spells CASEGQGAFQPQHF. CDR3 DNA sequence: TGTGCCAGCGAAGGACAGGGGGCTTTTCAGCCCCAGCATTTT.